This passage covers 9 T cell receptor beta chains from one sample sequenced in a study of blood T cells in healthy people across ages. Next came a second PCR, run for about 7 to 12 cycles, which used a sample-barcoded 5' primer along with a J-beta primer mix. Using its own MiXCR run on the 5' RACE reads, TCRdb lists one record per CDR3 protein. The table shows about a million distinct CDR3 sequences, with about two fifths occurring only once. What was sequenced was blood. The source of these receptors is a man aged 18 to 29 in good health.

In this sample, this clonotype turned up many times. The chain links TRBV13 to TRBJ2-3, with D possibly TRBD2 on 6 matching bases. V was cut by 0 bases and J by 5 bases, with 15 bases left in between. Germline V gene data show CDR1 as PRHDT and CDR2 as FYEKMQ (reference sequence). This CDR3 has 16 residues. Here the CDR3 reads CASSLGLGGYGDTQYF. DNA of the CDR3: TGTGCCAGCAGCTTAGGCCTCGGGGGTTATGGAGATACGCAGTATTTT.

The chain employs TRBV5-1 and TRBJ1-2; no reliable D call. V was trimmed by 2 bases and J by 0 bases, leaving 14 bases between them. CDR1 and CDR2 (germline): SGHRS, YFSETQ. CDR3 length equals 16 residues. The CDR3 here is CASSLQDGLTNYGYTF. CDR3 sequence (DNA): TGCGCCAGCAGCTTACAAGACGGACTTACTAACTATGGCTACACCTTC.

The V and J genes are TRBV7-2 and TRBJ2-3, with D perhaps matching TRBD2 (5 bases). CDR1 is SGHTA, CDR2 FQGNSA, per germline. The CDR3 covers 13 residues. CDR3 residues: CVMAGSLGDTQYF. The CDR3 region has the DNA TGTGTCATGGCGGGCTCTCTGGGAGATACGCAGTATTTT. The full variable domain, rest sourced from reference TRBV7-2 and TRBJ2-3, is GAGVSQSPSNKVTEKGKDVELRCDPISGHTALYWYRQSLGQGLEFLIYFQGNSAPDKSGLPSDRFSAERTGGSVSTLTIQRTQQEDSAVYLCVMAGSLGDTQYFGPGTRLTVL.

The chain carries TRBV7-8 and TRBJ1-1; D is perhaps TRBD1 (5 bases). CDR1 is SGHVS, CDR2 FQNEAQ, per germline. Trimming took off 4 bases at V and 2 bases at J, with 17 bases between the two ends. There are 16 residues in the CDR3. For the CDR3, the DNA is TGTGCCAGCAGCTACCCGTCGGGGGGAACCAACACTGAAGCTTTCTTT. The encoded protein is CASSYPSGGTNTEAFF.

V usage is TRBV5-1 and J usage is TRBJ2-7, with D perhaps given as TRBD1 or TRBD2 (5 bases each). Trimming left V 3 bases short and J 2 bases short, with 9 bases between. The CDR3 is 13 amino acids. Per germline, CDR1 SGHRS and CDR2 YFSETQ. The CDR3: CASSSGPAYEQYF. CDR3 DNA sequence: TGCGCCAGCAGCTCGGGGCCCGCCTACGAGCAGTACTTC. Full variable domain (remainder filled in from reference TRBV5-1 and TRBJ2-7): KAGVTQTPRYLIKTRGQQVTLSCSPISGHRSVSWYQQTPGQGLQFLFEYFSETQRNKGNFPGRFSGRQFSNSRSEMNVSTLELGDSALYLCASSSGPAYEQYFGPGTRLTVT.

V usage is TRBV5-4 and J usage is TRBJ2-1, with unresolved D. The V gene's germline CDR1 is SGHNT and CDR2 YYREEE (reference sequence). This CDR3 has 16 amino acids. V was clipped by 3 bases and J by 0 bases, with 13 bases between them. The CDR3 DNA reads as TGTGCCAGCAGCTCGTTAATGGGTAGCTCCTACAATGAGCAGTTCTTC. Translating gives CASSSLMGSSYNEQFF.

V is TRBV6-5 and J is TRBJ1-2, with no clear D. Trimming stripped 2 bases from V and 6 bases from J, with 19 bases between. From germline, CDR1 is MNHEY and CDR2 SVGAGI. The CDR3 runs 16 residues. The CDR3 bases are TGTGCCAGCAGTTACATCTTCCGCAGAGGTAGCCATGGCTACACCTTC. Translated: CASSYIFRRGSHGYTF.

V and J are TRBV6-2 or TRBV6-3 and TRBJ2-3, with 9 bases lining up with TRBD2. Germline V gene lookup returns CDR1 MNHEY and CDR2 SVGEGT. J was trimmed by 3 bases and V by 8 bases; bases with no gene match: 9. CDR3 size: 15 residues. DNA of the CDR3: TGTGCCAGCTGCCCATCCGGACTAGCGACAGATACGCAGTATTTT. This codes for CASCPSGLATDTQYF.

Details on this clonotype: Being one base from a much bigger clone, this may be a read error. The J gene is TRBJ2-1, the V gene TRBV6-2 or TRBV6-3; 12 positions match TRBD2. Germline CDR1 MNHEY, CDR2 SVGEGT. V shed 0 bases and J 12 bases; nucleotides not matched to a gene: 6. CDR3 length: 15 residues. CDR3 region: CASSYSTSGGHGQFF. CDR3 nucleotide sequence: TGTGCCAGCAGTTACTCGACTAGCGGGGGCCATGGGCAGTTCTTC.